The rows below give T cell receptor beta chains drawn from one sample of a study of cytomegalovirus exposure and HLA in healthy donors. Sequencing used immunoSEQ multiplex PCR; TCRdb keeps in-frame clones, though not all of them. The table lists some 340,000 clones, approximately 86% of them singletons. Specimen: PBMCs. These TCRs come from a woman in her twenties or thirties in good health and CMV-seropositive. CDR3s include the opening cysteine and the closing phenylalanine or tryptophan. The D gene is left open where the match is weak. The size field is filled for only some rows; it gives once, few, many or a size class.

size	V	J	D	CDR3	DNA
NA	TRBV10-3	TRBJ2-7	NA	CAISGLGGIYEQYF	TGTGCCATCAGTGGGCTCGGGGGAATCTACGAGCAGTACTTC
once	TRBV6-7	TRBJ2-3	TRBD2	CANLTVAGSDTQYF	TGTGCCAACCTAACTGTAGCGGGGAGTGATACGCAGTATTTT
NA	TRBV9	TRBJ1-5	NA	CASSDGNQPQHF	TGTGCCAGCAGCGATGGTAATCAGCCCCAGCATTTT
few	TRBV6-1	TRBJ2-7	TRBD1	CASSWTGMGYEQYF	TGTGCCAGCAGTTGGACAGGTATGGGCTACGAGCAGTACTTC
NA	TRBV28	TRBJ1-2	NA	CASSFGQGGYGYTF	TGTGCCAGCAGTTTTGGTCAGGGAGGGTATGGCTACACCTTC
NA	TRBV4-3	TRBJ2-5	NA	CASSQDRSGQETQYF	TGCGCCAGCAGCCAAGATAGGAGTGGCCAAGAGACCCAGTACTTC
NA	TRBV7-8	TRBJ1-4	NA	CASSPELSRTEKLFF	TGTGCCAGCAGCCCAGAGCTTTCGAGGACGGAAAAACTGTTTTTT
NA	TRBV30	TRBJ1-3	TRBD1	CAWSTSRDRVGTGNTIYF	TGTGCCTGGAGTACGTCCCGGGACAGGGTTGGTACTGGAAACACCATATATTTT
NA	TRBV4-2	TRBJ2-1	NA	CASSQDLWESSYNEQFF	TGTGCCAGCAGCCAAGATCTATGGGAGAGCTCCTACAATGAGCAGTTCTTC
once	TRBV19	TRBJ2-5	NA	CASSMPDQETQYF	TGTGCCAGTAGTATGCCAGACCAAGAGACCCAGTACTTC
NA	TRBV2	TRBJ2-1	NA	CASTPRVSADGNEQFF	TGTGCCAGCACCCCGCGCGTAAGCGCCGACGGGAATGAGCAGTTCTTC